Sequencing of this T cell receptor beta chain was carried out in a study of blood T cell repertoires in COVID-19. Study-wide background: From the United States, Italy and Spain came samples of acute and convalescent COVID-19. PBMCs, B-cell-depleted T cells, or T cells were the source of the cDNA or gDNA that made up the material.

The CDR3 has 17 amino acids. Germline assignment: CDR1 SGDLS and CDR2 YYNGEE. J lost 6 bases, V lost 0 bases, and 8 bases had no gene match. The authors' processing: Nucleated cell number was recorded as an estimate derived from reference gene primer amplification. Only in-frame clones appear in the TCRdb table, and some are missing; sequencing was by immunoSEQ multiplex PCR. Clone size and V and J calls were adopted from that table, with D and trimming inferred from the DNA. The sample lists 91,000 or so clones, 86% occurring once. The receptor was isolated from a woman aged 55-75 years in a cohort sampled during active or convalescent COVID-19. The V and J genes are TRBV9 and TRBJ2-2, with 10 bases fitting TRBD2. Sequencing was done on a sample of peripheral blood. CDR3 loop: CASSVVGGTSAPGELFF. DNA of the CDR3: TGTGCCAGCAGCGTAGTAGGGGGGACTAGCGCCCCCGGGGAGCTGTTTTTT.